The clone carrying this T cell receptor (beta chain) has just one count. Its antigen is as yet unknown. Use of 60 Vbeta and 13 Jbeta primers characterized the PCR. Method: immunoSEQ multiplex PCR; TCRdb's copy keeps in-frame clones and lacks some. There are roughly 180,000 clones in the sample; over 80% occur only once, and roughly 1.2% lies in the top ten. Unmatched junction bases numbered 3, after V lost 5 bases and J lost 6 bases. Germline V lookup: CDR1 SGHTA, CDR2 FQGNSA. The CDR3 has 14 residues. These data come from a study of cytomegalovirus exposure and HLA in healthy donors. Overall study findings and caveats: A few chains tied to CMV proved CMV antigen-specific in vitro.

Sequencing was performed on PBMCs. This clonotype originated in a boy between 2 and 10 years old in good health and CMV-seronegative. The gene calls are TRBV7-2 and TRBJ2-1, with TRBD1 matching 11 bases. CDR3 sequence (DNA): TGTGCCAGCAGCCCCGGGACAGGGGGCAATGAGCAGTTCTTC. This gives the protein CASSPGTGGNEQFF.